This paragraph reports one TCR beta chain. Its binding antigen is unknown. No per-base quality is available; no much larger clone lies one base away. In Seattle, one collaborating source enrolled patients while the infection was active and tracked those patients longitudinally over the course of disease. Collaborating institutions collected whole blood in K2EDTA tubes following their own protocols. For TCRbeta analysis, collaborators shipped samples as frozen whole blood, isolated PBMCs, or DNA extracted from either of those sample types. These data come from a study of blood T cell repertoires in COVID-19 (dated by TCRdb to 2018 to 2021). The study in broad terms: Collaborator samples came from the United States, Italy and Spain and covered acute and convalescent phases of COVID-19. HLA class I and class II types, where available, came from metadata supplied by the sample provider rather than from assay-based typing. A freely available public database, intended as a resource for researchers studying the immune response to SARS-CoV-2, is where the repertoires were released. The material from the prospective study consisted of cDNA or gDNA derived from T cells, B-cell-depleted T cells, or PBMCs. The samples were drawn from the first 160 participants of the ongoing ImmuneRACE study and from some 1,300 subjects provided by 6 global collaborators. Sample metadata almost always included a de-identified subject ID, COVID-19 status, age in years and sex. The dataset comprised deeply sampled blood TCRbeta repertoires from subjects exposed to, actively infected with, or recovered from COVID-19. On the study overall, not on this receptor specifically: How much clinical and demographic metadata was included differed by source and by participant, and the metadata was provided uncurated.

The CDR3 contains 15 residues, cysteine and phenylalanine counted. This entry keeps only the CDR3 DNA: 45 bases, framed from base 1. As encoded in the germline V gene, CDR1 is SGHTA while CDR2 is FQGNSA. Ends trimmed: V by 5 bases, J by 8 bases; bases unmatched to a gene: 9. TCRbeta CDR3 regions were amplified from genomic DNA using the immunoSEQ Assay, a bias-controlled multiplex PCR. For the original study's pipeline: The number of nucleated cells in each sample was estimated by amplification of reference gene primers within the assay. To quantify the absolute abundance of each unique TCRbeta CDR3 rearrangement, sequence reads were collapsed and filtered. For each sample, productive Simpson clonality was calculated by taking the square root of Simpson's diversity index across productive rearrangements. The table comes from immuneACCESS by way of TCRdb, which keeps in-frame sequences with V and J called. Part of the clones is missing from these tables; in studies checked, under half for an unresolved V gene and the rest for unknown reasons. V and J calls plus clone size are reproduced from that table; the DNA served to infer D and trimming. Across this sample there are approximately 290,000 clones, with about nine tenths seen only once. In total, the top ten clones hold approximately 2.1% of the sample.

This sequence was found in a woman in her twenties or thirties with COVID-19, enrolled during active disease. The sample taken for sequencing was peripheral blood. In this chain, TRBV7-2 is recombined with TRBJ1-4, with TRBD1 matching 9 junction bases. This receptor has the CDR3 CASSPPGQGREKLFF. The DNA reads as follows: TGTGCCAGCAGCCCTCCGGGACAGGGTAGGGAAAAACTGTTTTTT.